Below are 32 T cell receptor beta chains sequenced from a single sample in a study of T cell repertoires in cytomegalovirus infection. One entry per CDR3 protein, called by TCRdb with MiXCR from the reads. The table records roughly 310,000 distinct CDR3 sequences, just under 30% of them present only once. Their specific antigens are unknown. The material was cultured PBMCs, obtained from culture after CMV antigen stimulation. Receptor source: a human donor in good health (CMV status not recorded). Some clones in this sample may be carry-over from other donors' samples.

This clonotype occurred a few times. This chain links TRBV28 with TRBJ2-7; 7 positions agree with TRBD1. Trimming cost V 7 bases and J 3 bases; bases outside gene matches: 9. The CDR3 loop spans 14 amino acids. Germline V gives CDR1 MDHEN, CDR2 SYDVKM. In DNA form, the CDR3 reads TGTGCCAGCACCACGACAGGGAGCAGCTACGAGCAGTACTTC. Amino acid sequence: CASTTTGSSYEQYF.

The rearrangement uses TRBV19 and TRBJ1-5; a possible D gene is TRBD1 (6 bases). Per germline, CDR1 LNHDA and CDR2 SQIVND (reference sequence). The length of the CDR3 is 15 residues. The germline V and J ends were trimmed by 6 bases and 6 bases, with 18 bases remaining between them. The DNA of the CDR3 is TGTGCCAGTAGAGATCGGTGGTCAGGGGTTCAGCCCCAGCATTTT. Translating gives CASRDRWSGVQPQHF.

This clonotype has just a few counts. This rearrangement joins TRBV27 to TRBJ1-1, with a weak D call TRBD1 (6 bases). Germline CDR1 is MNHEY and CDR2 is SMNVEV (reference sequence). CDR3 size: 15 residues. With 2 bases removed from V and 1 base from J, the gap between germline ends came to 11 bases. The CDR3 DNA sequence: TGTGCCAGCAGTTTAAAAGGACAGAGGAACACTGAAGCTTTCTTT. It is translated as CASSLKGQRNTEAFF.

This clonotype was seen more than once but under ten times. The J gene is TRBJ2-3, the V gene TRBV6-6, with D perhaps given as TRBD1 or TRBD2 (5 bases each). CDR3 length: 14 residues. Trimming took off 8 bases at V and 2 bases at J, with 14 bases between the two ends. Germline V CDR1 and CDR2: MNHNY, SVGAGI (reference sequence). The CDR3 sequence: CASGDRDLTDTQYF. The CDR3 DNA sequence: TGTGCCAGCGGCGATCGGGACCTCACAGATACGCAGTATTTT.

Comments on this clonotype: One junction end disagrees with the germline gene, perhaps due to a read error. The genes are TRBV7-4 and TRBJ1-6, with TRBD1 matching 7 bases. The CDR3 has 14 amino acids. Germline V lookup: CDR1 SGHVT, CDR2 SQSDAQ. In nucleotides, the CDR3 is TGTGCCAGCAGCGTAGCAGGGGGAAATTCACCCCTCCACTTT. It translates to CASSVAGGNSPLHF.

This clonotype was picked up a small number of times. The chain recombines TRBV7-9 with TRBJ2-7, with 11 bases matching TRBD2. J was trimmed by 1 base and V by 5 bases; bases with no gene match: 10. The CDR3 runs 17 residues. Germline assignment: CDR1 SEHNR and CDR2 FQNEAQ (reference sequence). The CDR3 bases are TGTGCCAGCAGCCCAACCCCGGGACTAGCGGATTCCTACGAGCAGTACTTC. Its translation is CASSPTPGLADSYEQYF. The whole variable domain, remainder taken from reference TRBV7-9 and TRBJ2-7, is DTGVSQNPRHKITKRGQNVTFRCDPISEHNRLYWYRQTLGQGPEFLTYFQNEAQLEKSRLLSDRFSAERPKGSFSTLEIQRTEQGDSAMYLCASSPTPGLADSYEQYFGPGTRLTVT.

This clonotype was observed a few times. The CDR3 reads CAWATGGYNEQFF. CDR3 nucleotide sequence: TGTGCCTGGGCGACGGGGGGGTACAATGAGCAGTTCTTC. The chain is built from TRBV30 and TRBJ2-1; 8 positions match TRBD2. Germline V lookup: CDR1 GTSNPN, CDR2 SVGIG (reference sequence). The CDR3 consists of 13 residues. J gave up 4 bases and V 5 bases, and 4 bases lay outside the gene matches. Looking up the rest from reference TRBV30 and TRBJ2-1 gives the full variable domain: SQTIHQWPATLVQPVGSPLSLECTVEGTSNPNLYWYRQAAGRGLQLLFYSVGIGQISSEVPQNLSASRPQDRQFILSSKKLLLSDSGFYLCAWATGGYNEQFFGPGTRLTVL.

This sequence joins TRBV14 and TRBJ2-2; TRBD1 agrees at 7 bases. This CDR3 region has 14 residues. Looked up from germline, CDR1 is SGHDN and CDR2 is FVKESK. J gave up 3 bases and V 4 bases, and 2 bases lay outside the gene matches. The CDR3 DNA follows: TGTGCCAGCAGCCTACAGGGGTACACCGGGGAGCTGTTTTTT. The encoded protein is CASSLQGYTGELFF.

This clonotype was counted a few times. V and J are TRBV7-2 and TRBJ2-3, with 13 bases fitting TRBD2. This CDR3 region has 19 residues. J gave up 10 bases and V 3 bases, and 19 bases lay outside the gene matches. CDR1 is SGHTA, CDR2 FQGNSA, per germline. DNA for the CDR3: TGTGCCAGCAGCTTTCGGGACAGGGGACTAGCGGGGTACAAAGGGGCGCAGTATTTT. Amino acids: CASSFRDRGLAGYKGAQYF.

The chain is built from TRBV27 and TRBJ2-1, with 8 bases matching TRBD2. Unmatched junction bases numbered 5, after V lost 4 bases and J lost 6 bases. CDR1 is MNHEY, CDR2 SMNVEV, per germline (reference sequence). The CDR3 is made up of 14 amino acids. For the CDR3, the DNA is TGTGCCAGCAGTTCGGCGGGAGGATTCAATGAGCAGTTCTTC. Protein: CASSSAGGFNEQFF.

This clonotype was detected a few times. The rearrangement joins TRBV6-6 to TRBJ2-6; tentatively, D is TRBD1 or TRBD2 (5 bases each). The CDR3 runs to 19 residues. Germline V gene sequence: CDR1 MNHNY, CDR2 SVGAGI (reference sequence). V was cut by 4 bases and J by 0 bases, with 19 bases left in between. CDR3 bases: TGTGCCAGCAGTTCCCTGGGACCGCAGACCCTCTCTGGGGCCAACGTCCTGACTTTC. Protein product: CASSSLGPQTLSGANVLTF.

There are a few counts of this clonotype. V and J are TRBV10-3 and TRBJ2-5; the match to TRBD2 covers 15 bases. The V segment lost 3 bases and the J segment 2 bases; nucleotides outside the gene matches: 16. The germline CDR1 and CDR2 sequences are ENHRY and SYGVKD. This CDR3 comprises 21 residues. CDR3 bases: TGTGCCATCAGTGACCCTGGACTAGCGGGAGGGCCTAGGAGTGGACAAGAGACCCAGTACTTC. It codes for CAISDPGLAGGPRSGQETQYF.

This clonotype was seen at least ten times. The rearrangement uses TRBV7-7 and TRBJ2-3; 11 bases agree with TRBD2. The J segment lost 6 bases and the V segment lost 3 bases, leaving 5 bases of the junction unmatched. The length of the CDR3 is 15 residues. Germline V gene sequence: CDR1 SSHAT, CDR2 FNYEAQ (reference sequence). The CDR3 spells CASSFGSGGADTQYF. CDR3 bases: TGTGCCAGCAGCTTTGGTAGCGGGGGGGCGGATACGCAGTATTTT.

About this clonotype: Since a much larger clone is just one base distant, this may be a read error. This chain uses TRBV7-9 with TRBJ1-1, with D possibly being TRBD1 (6 bases). The CDR3 runs 14 residues. The V and J ends lost 7 bases and 9 bases respectively, with 21 bases between them. CDR1 and CDR2 (germline): SEHNR, FQNEAQ (reference sequence). CDR3 region: CASNGLPRQVQAFF. In DNA, the CDR3 is TGTGCCAGCAATGGCCTTCCGAGACAGGTACAAGCTTTCTTT.

The CDR3, as DNA: TGCAGCCCCGCTGGGGGGTACTTTATTAATAATTCACCCCTCCACTTT. Protein product: CSPAGGYFINNSPLHF. This chain uses TRBV29-1 with TRBJ1-6; a weak D match, TRBD1 (5 bases). With 8 bases removed from V and 5 bases from J, the gap between germline ends came to 22 bases. From germline, CDR1 is SQVTM and CDR2 ANQGSEA. The CDR3 is 16 amino acids.

The J gene is TRBJ2-5, the V gene TRBV20-1, with 14 positions matching TRBD2. The CDR3 is made up of 16 amino acids. V lost 3 bases and J lost 5; bases outside the gene matches: 8. The germline CDR1 and CDR2 sequences are DFQATT and SNEGSKA (reference sequence). In DNA form, the CDR3 reads TGCAGTGCTAGTAGAGGACTAGCGGGAGGAGGGGAGACCCAGTACTTC. This codes for CSASRGLAGGGETQYF.

This clonotype has a handful of counts. This rearrangement joins TRBV7-2 to TRBJ2-5; possible D gene TRBD1, 6 bases. The CDR3 extends over 13 amino acids. Looked up from germline, CDR1 is SGHTA and CDR2 is FQGNSA. Between the trimmed V and J ends, which lost 5 bases and 4 bases, there was a span of 11 bases. For the CDR3, the DNA is TGTGCCAGCAGCCGCTACAGGGCAGAGACCCAGTACTTC. Translation: CASSRYRAETQYF.

The chain couples TRBV7-2 to TRBJ2-7; possible D gene TRBD2, 6 bases. CDR1 is SGHTA, CDR2 FQGNSA, per germline. The CDR3 is 15 amino acids. V lost 5 bases and J 2 bases, leaving 16 bases between the germline ends. The CDR3 spells CASSPKTRKTYEQYF. CDR3 sequence (DNA): TGTGCCAGCAGCCCAAAGACTAGGAAAACCTACGAGCAGTACTTC.

The V and J genes are TRBV20-1 and TRBJ1-2, with D perhaps matching TRBD1 (6 bases). V was shortened by 3 bases and J by 5 bases, with 16 bases between the two germline ends. CDR1 is DFQATT, CDR2 SNEGSKA, per germline (reference sequence). This CDR3 has 14 residues. The CDR3 loop reads CSASPPGGDYGYTF. The CDR3 DNA sequence: TGCAGTGCTAGTCCCCCCGGGGGCGATTATGGCTACACCTTC.

This clonotype was counted ten times or more. V is TRBV7-6 and J is TRBJ1-3; no firm D call. V was pared by 5 bases and J by 2 bases, with 10 bases between. The length of the CDR3 is 14 residues. Germline lookup yields CDR1 SGHVS and CDR2 FNYEAQ. The DNA for the CDR3 is TGTGCCAGCAGCGCGACCCTTACTGGAAACACCATATATTTT. The encoded protein is CASSATLTGNTIYF.

Many counts were recorded for this clonotype. This rearrangement joins TRBV7-3 to TRBJ2-3; 12 bases are a match to TRBD2. Germline CDR1 SGHTA, CDR2 FQGTGA. The CDR3 is 16 residues long. J lost 4 bases, V lost 5 bases, and 7 bases had no gene match. CDR3 amino acids: CASSILAGGPPDTQYF. In DNA, the CDR3 is TGTGCCAGCAGCATTCTAGCGGGAGGGCCGCCAGATACGCAGTATTTT.

This chain links TRBV11-2 with TRBJ2-1, with 7 bases matching TRBD1. This CDR3 is 13 amino acids long. Per germline, CDR1 SGHAT and CDR2 FQNNGV. V shed 5 bases, J shed 8 bases, and the junction held 6 bases outside the gene matches. This chain's CDR3 is CASSRNRGHEQFF. DNA for the CDR3: TGTGCCAGCAGCCGGAACAGGGGACATGAGCAGTTCTTC. Using reference TRBV11-2 and TRBJ2-1 for the parts outside the CDR3, the full variable domain is EAGVAQSPRYKIIEKRQSVAFWCNPISGHATLYWYQQILGQGPKLLIQFQNNGVVDDSQLPKDRFSAERLKGVDSTLKIQPAKLEDSAVYLCASSRNRGHEQFFGPGTRLTVL.

This clonotype was seen many times. This chain links TRBV7-8 with TRBJ1-5; 8 bases align to TRBD1. V shed 0 bases, J shed 2 bases, and the junction held 3 bases outside the gene matches. There are 16 residues in the CDR3. Germline CDR1 and CDR2: SGHVS and FQNEAQ. The CDR3 nucleotides read TGTGCCAGCAGCTTAGCCCCAGGGGGCCGCAATCAGCCCCAGCATTTT. It translates to CASSLAPGGRNQPQHF.

This clonotype was seen a few times. V is TRBV6-1 and J is TRBJ1-1, with 11 bases identical to TRBD1. Trimming removed 6 bases from V and 4 bases from J; junction bases left unmatched: 10. The CDR3 totals 16 residues. Per germline, CDR1 MNHNS and CDR2 SASEGT. CDR3 residues: CASSLATGQGATEAFF. The CDR3 DNA reads as TGTGCCAGCAGCCTCGCCACCGGACAGGGGGCCACTGAAGCTTTCTTT.

V gene TRBV7-6 combines with J gene TRBJ1-2; 8 bases fit TRBD1. After removal of 1 base from V and 2 bases from J, the junction contained 9 bases not matched to a gene. The CDR3 runs 17 residues. The germline V gene encodes CDR1 SGHVS and CDR2 FNYEAQ. The CDR3 reads CASSLEAGGPLNYGYTF. The CDR3 coding sequence is TGTGCCAGCAGCTTAGAAGCAGGGGGCCCTTTAAACTATGGCTACACCTTC.

The chain links TRBV27 to TRBJ1-4, with 7 bases aligning to TRBD1. Germline CDR1 MNHEY, CDR2 SMNVEV (reference sequence). Trimming cost V 5 bases and J 7 bases; bases outside gene matches: 10. The CDR3 loop spans 15 amino acids. The CDR3: CASSHRQGSFEKLFF. DNA for the CDR3: TGTGCCAGCAGTCATCGACAGGGATCATTTGAAAAACTGTTTTTT.

The V and J genes are TRBV10-3 and TRBJ2-1; 8 bases fit TRBD2. The length of the CDR3 is 14 residues. Trimming removed 10 bases from V and 1 base from J; junction bases left unmatched: 6. Germline values: CDR1 ENHRY, CDR2 SYGVKD. Here the CDR3 reads CASIGGVSYNEQFF. The CDR3 DNA reads TGTGCCAGCATCGGGGGGGTGTCCTACAATGAGCAGTTCTTC.

The rearrangement links TRBV10-3 to TRBJ2-3; D unclear. Germline-derived CDR1 and CDR2 are ENHRY and SYGVKD. Trimming removed 7 bases from V and 0 bases from J, with 14 bases in between. The CDR3 totals 15 residues. The CDR3 loop is CAIKGRAASTDTQYF. The DNA for the CDR3 is TGTGCCATCAAGGGCCGAGCCGCTAGCACAGATACGCAGTATTTT.

This chain uses TRBV12-3 or TRBV12-4 with TRBJ1-2; D may be TRBD1 (5 bases). V was cut by 6 bases and J by 0 bases, with 17 bases left in between. There are 16 residues in the CDR3. CDR3 coding DNA: TGTGCCAGCAGCGGGACTCCGATCGGACCTAACTATGGCTACACCTTC. Encoded protein: CASSGTPIGPNYGYTF.

This clonotype was seen a few times. The chain couples TRBV7-6 to TRBJ2-7; D is perhaps TRBD2 (5 bases). CDR1 is SGHVS, CDR2 FNYEAQ, per germline. Deletions cut 7 bases from V and 6 bases from J, with 16 bases between. The CDR3 consists of 13 residues. The chain's CDR3 is CASTLGRGSEQYF. The CDR3 DNA reads TGTGCCAGCACCCTAGGGCGAGGGAGCGAGCAGTACTTC.

As DNA, the CDR3 is TGTGCCAGCAGTTTATCCGGGACACAAAACATTCAGTACTTC. Its protein product is CASSLSGTQNIQYF. The chain joins TRBV12-3 or TRBV12-4 to TRBJ2-4, with D tentatively TRBD1 (6 bases). This CDR3 has 14 residues. Deletions cut 2 bases from V and 5 bases from J, with 10 bases between.

This chain connects TRBV6-5 to TRBJ1-2; 9 bases agree with TRBD1. The CDR3 length is 15 residues. The junction had 8 bases not matched to a gene; V was cut back by 5 bases and J by 4 bases. Germline V gives CDR1 MNHEY, CDR2 SVGAGI. The CDR3 DNA reads TGTGCCAGCAGTGCCGTACAGGGGGCCATCTATGGCTACACCTTC. Residues: CASSAVQGAIYGYTF.